This T cell receptor (beta chain) comes out of a study of regulatory T cells in long-lasting Graves disease. Whole-study results and caveats: Persistent disease favored TRBV28, TRBJ1-2 and TRBJ2-5. Persistent cases of Graves' showed reduced TCR diversity relative to newly diagnosed patients.

Described time point: persistent/refractory GD, antithyroid drugs over 5 years with positive TRAb. Preparation of the TCR library used RNA extracted from PBMCs. The guidelines of the American Thyroid Association were the basis for diagnosing Graves' disease. A volume of around 8.7 milliliters of peripheral blood was collected in EDTA tubes. The germline CDR1 and CDR2 sequences are SQVTM and ANQGSEA. The J segment lost 2 bases and the V segment lost 7 bases, leaving 11 bases of the junction unmatched. The CDR3 is made up of 15 amino acids. The TCR beta library used iRepertoire HTBI primers with Arm-PCR amplification of CDR3. TCRdb re-called the multiplex PCR reads through MiXCR, storing one row per CDR3 protein. The sample has 350,000 to 500,000 distinct CDR3 sequences; 21% are singletons. This clonotype was observed a few times. Its antigen is unknown.

The V and J genes are TRBV29-1 and TRBJ1-2, with 9 bases that match TRBD1. This specimen was peripheral blood mononuclear cells (PBMCs), taken when the disease was refractory, from a patient treated with antithyroid drugs. This receptor was obtained from a female donor with Graves disease. CDR3 DNA sequence: TGCAGCGCTACGTCCCCGGGACAGGGAAACTATGGCTACACCTTC. It encodes CSATSPGQGNYGYTF.